What follows are 10 T cell receptor beta chains derived from one specimen sequenced in a study of T cells in Graves' hyperthyroidism and ophthalmopathy (dated by TCRdb to about 2019). The protocol used for the library was multiplex PCR. Sequencing was carried out with an Illumina HiSeq 2000. TCR beta CDR3 regions were amplified from RNA transcripts. For the first round of RT-PCR on the TCR CDR3, the HTBI primer set was used together with the Qiagen OneStep RT-PCR kit. The raw public data were reprocessed by TCRdb itself: fastp quality trimming at Q25, MiXCR clonotype calling, in-frame beta chains only. Rows matching on CDR3 protein sequence are summarized as one entry with the most common DNA and genes. The sample records 540,000 or so distinct CDR3 sequences, around 45% of which are singletons. 15% to 20% of the sample belongs to the ten largest clones. Sequences were obtained from peripheral blood or thyroid tissue (not recorded which). These receptor sequences come from an adult woman with Graves' disease, either hyperthyroidism or ophthalmopathy (not recorded which).

In its sample, this clonotype was seen once. This CDR3 is CSVVAPGGYEQYF. The DNA for the CDR3 is TGCAGCGTTGTGGCCCCAGGGGGATACGAGCAGTACTTC. The rearrangement joins TRBV29-1 to TRBJ2-7; 7 bases fit TRBD1. CDR3 length equals 13 residues. Trimming took 4 bases from V and 4 from J; bases not matched to a gene: 7. In germline, CDR1 is SQVTM, CDR2 ANQGSEA.

This clonotype has a handful of counts. In DNA form, the CDR3 reads TGTGCCAGCAGCTCCACCTCCTCTGGAAACACCATATATTTT. Translation: CASSSTSSGNTIYF. The chain couples TRBV7-2 to TRBJ1-3; D ambiguous. CDR3 size: 14 residues. Germline V gene sequence: CDR1 SGHTA, CDR2 FQGNSA. V lost 4 bases and J lost 0, with 7 bases in between.

Points on this clonotype: An end of the junction differs from the germline gene, which may be a read error. The V gene is TRBV10-2, the J gene TRBJ1-2, with D maybe TRBD1 (5 bases). The germline V gene encodes CDR1 WSHSY and CDR2 SAAADI. This CDR3 is 16 amino acids long. CDR3 sequence reads: CATSDPGTSGVYGYTF. CDR3 nucleotide sequence: TGTGCCACCAGTGATCCGGGGACGAGCGGAGTCTATGGCTACACCTTC.

This clonotype was detected a few times. The genes are TRBV28 and TRBJ2-5; the D gene is possibly TRBD2 (6 bases). Between the trimmed V and J ends, which lost 8 bases and 5 bases, there was a span of 15 bases. Germline loops: CDR1 MDHEN, CDR2 SYDVKM. CDR3 length: 13 residues. The CDR3 DNA is TGTGCCAGCCAAGGGAGGTTACTTGAGACCCAGTACTTC. Protein sequence: CASQGRLLETQYF.

This clonotype was counted at least ten times. This chain links TRBV5-1 with TRBJ2-6; D possibly corresponds to TRBD1 (5 bases). Germline V lookup: CDR1 SGHRS, CDR2 YFSETQ. Trimming shortened V by 1 base and J by 0 bases, and 11 bases separated the two germline ends. CDR3 length: 17 amino acids. CDR3 DNA: TGCGCCAGCAGCTTGTCGCCAGGGCACTCTGGGGCCAACGTCCTGACTTTC. Residues: CASSLSPGHSGANVLTF.

This clonotype appeared many times. The gene calls are TRBV6-1 and TRBJ1-6; D may be TRBD1 (6 bases). The length of the CDR3 is 14 residues. V gave up 8 bases and J gave up 16 bases, with 24 bases separating them. The germline CDR1 and CDR2 sequences are MNHNS and SASEGT. CDR3 loop: CASGALTGPAGLHF. CDR3 bases: TGTGCCAGCGGTGCCTTGACAGGTCCCGCGGGGCTCCACTTT.

This clonotype was counted a few times. As DNA, the CDR3 is TGTGCCAGCACCTCTCGGACTAGCGGTGCTTACGAGCAGTACTTC. Translated: CASTSRTSGAYEQYF. V gene TRBV7-8 combines with J gene TRBJ2-7; 10 bases are a match to TRBD2. Germline values: CDR1 SGHVS, CDR2 FQNEAQ. Trimming removed 7 bases from V and 4 bases from J; junction bases left unmatched: 10. The CDR3 has 15 residues.

V and J are TRBV2 and TRBJ2-1, with D possibly being TRBD1 or TRBD2 (5 bases each). Germline V gene data show CDR1 as SNHLY and CDR2 as FYNNEI. CDR3 length equals 14 residues. The V end lost 1 base, the J end lost 8 bases, and 12 bases lay between the germline ends. CDR3 loop: CASSEEGELHEQFF. CDR3 DNA: TGTGCCAGCAGTGAAGAAGGGGAGCTCCATGAGCAGTTCTTC. Filled out from reference TRBV2 and TRBJ2-1, the complete variable domain reads EPEVTQTPSHQVTQMGQEVILRCVPISNHLYFYWYRQILGQKVEFLVSFYNNEISEKSEIFDDQFSVERPDGSNFTLKIRSTKLEDSAMYFCASSEEGELHEQFFGPGTRLTVL.

This clonotype was seen at least ten times. The chain links TRBV20-1 to TRBJ2-7, with TRBD2 matching over 7 bases. This CDR3 is built from 15 residues. CDR1 is DFQATT and CDR2 is SNEGSKA in the germline V gene (reference sequence). V shed 6 bases and J 3 bases; nucleotides not matched to a gene: 14. In DNA, the CDR3 is TGCAGTGCCTCTATTCTGTGGGGGGGAGGCTACGAGCAGTACTTC. Its translation: CSASILWGGGYEQYF.

This clonotype showed up just a few times. The V gene is TRBV30, the J gene TRBJ2-6; D not resolved. The CDR3 totals 14 residues. Germline V gene data show CDR1 as GTSNPN and CDR2 as SVGIG (reference sequence). Trimming took off 2 bases at V and 0 bases at J, with 5 bases between the two ends. DNA for the CDR3: TGTGCCTGGAGTCAAGGCTCTGGGGCCAACGTCCTGACTTTC. Its translation is CAWSQGSGANVLTF.